Detailed here is one T cell receptor (beta chain). Its antigen is not identified. The sample originates from a study of metastatic and nonmetastatic thyroid tumors. Study information: Malignant thyroid and benign thyroid patients provided blood and tumor or nodule tissue whose repertoires were compared. Study observations and caveats: Patients with malignant thyroid tumors reportedly had significantly higher TCR beta diversity than those with benign nodules, in blood and tumor.

V lost 6 bases and J lost 3, with 10 bases in between. The CDR3 loop spans 13 amino acids. Germline V gives CDR1 KGHSH, CDR2 LQKENI. Not a single patient had been given any form of treatment at any point before undergoing thyroid surgery. Authors' data handling: The study built a papillary thyroid cancer distant-metastasis classifier from CDR3 differences across clinicopathological groups. TCRdb re-analyzed the PCR reads through MiXCR. TCRdb, not the authors, supplied the V and J calls. The sample lists 50,000 to 60,000 clones, over 15% occurring once. The receptor was isolated from a female donor with papillary thyroid cancer or a benign thyroid nodule (not recorded which). Some clones in this sample may be carry-over from other donors' samples. The sequencing input was blood. The V call is TRBV18, the J call TRBJ2-3; D call uncertain. The CDR3 protein is CASSRTKTDTQYF. CDR3 nucleotide sequence: TGTGCCAGCTCTAGGACGAAGACAGATACGCAGTATTTT.